The clone carrying this T cell receptor beta chain was observed at least ten times. Its antigen is as yet unknown. The unsorted libraries originated from 2 million PBMCs kept at -80 C. These data belong to a study of neurological immune-mediated disorders. Study-level points and caveats: The level of TCR clonal expansion was highest in patients with HTLV-1-associated myelopathy and lowest in multiple sclerosis, where it fell below the level seen in healthy controls.

J lost 5 bases, V lost 7 bases, and 13 bases had no gene match. The CDR3 length is 15 residues. Germline V gene sequence: CDR1 SGHRS, CDR2 YFSETQ. It was by 5'RACE with 10-nucleotide random UMIs that the cDNA was made. In TCRdb, the 5' RACE reads were re-called with MiXCR into one record per CDR3 protein. This repertoire shows approximately 86,000 distinct CDR3 sequences, just over 2.5% found once; its top ten account for more than 0.95%. Input material: PBMCs. This clonotype originated in a woman aged 30 to 39 with multiple sclerosis. The chain links TRBV5-1 to TRBJ1-1; 8 nucleotides align to TRBD1. The CDR3 nucleotides read TGCGCCAGCCGCTCAGGGGGCGAAGCGATTACTGAAGCTTTCTTT. Protein product: CASRSGGEAITEAFF.